A single sample is the source of the 6 T cell receptor beta chains below, sequenced in a study of T cell changes during pregnancy in multiple sclerosis. TCRdb keeps only in-frame clones here, not all; method: immunoSEQ multiplex PCR. The table includes under 50,000 clones, roughly 90% detected once. The sequencing used CD8+ T cells from peripheral blood mononuclear cells, collected before pregnancy. The receptor set was obtained from a female donor with multiple sclerosis, enrolled in a pregnancy study.

The chain recombines TRBV5-1 with TRBJ2-7; TRBD1 matches at 7 bases. V was pared by 3 bases and J by 0 bases, with 6 bases of the junction left unmatched. The CDR3 runs 15 residues. Germline CDR1 is SGHRS and CDR2 is YFSETQ. CDR3 loop: CASSSYRDSSYEQYF. CDR3 DNA sequence: TGCGCCAGCAGCTCGTACCGGGACAGCTCCTACGAGCAGTACTTC. The full variable domain, its missing parts supplied by reference TRBV5-1 and TRBJ2-7, is KAGVTQTPRYLIKTRGQQVTLSCSPISGHRSVSWYQQTPGQGLQFLFEYFSETQRNKGNFPGRFSGRQFSNSRSEMNVSTLELGDSALYLCASSSYRDSSYEQYFGPGTRLTVT.

The chain recombines TRBV4-1 with TRBJ1-1; D is unresolved. The CDR3 has 15 residues. Per the germline V gene, CDR1 is MGHRA and CDR2 is YSYEKL. V was cut by 4 bases and J by 2 bases, with 14 bases left in between. CDR3 in DNA: TGCGCCAGCAGCCTCACGGACGGGGTAAACACTGAAGCTTTCTTT. The encoded protein is CASSLTDGVNTEAFF.

This clone was seen just once. This chain links TRBV28 with TRBJ2-4; D may be TRBD2 (6 bases). Germline V gives CDR1 MDHEN, CDR2 SYDVKM. Trimming removed 3 bases from V and 13 bases from J, with 19 bases in between. The length of the CDR3 is 14 residues. The CDR3 nucleotides are TGTGCCAGCAGTTTGCTCCTTCACCGGGACTGGCAGTACTTC. Its translation: CASSLLLHRDWQYF. Variable domain in full (rest from reference TRBV28 and TRBJ2-4): DVKVTQSSRYLVKRTGEKVFLECVQDMDHENMFWYRQDPGLGLRLIYFSYDVKMKEKGDIPEGYSVSREKKERFSLILESASTNQTSMYLCASSLLLHRDWQYFGAGTRLSVL.

The V gene is TRBV7-6, the J gene TRBJ1-5; the D gene is possibly TRBD1 (6 bases). V lost 3 bases to trimming and J lost 5 bases, with 11 bases between them. CDR1 is SGHVS, CDR2 FNYEAQ, per germline. CDR3 length equals 14 residues. In DNA form, the CDR3 reads TGTGCCAGCAGCTTTCGGCCAGGGGATCAGCCCCAGCATTTT. It translates to CASSFRPGDQPQHF.

V is TRBV9 and J is TRBJ2-4; 8 nucleotides match TRBD2. J was trimmed by 3 bases and V by 3 bases; bases with no gene match: 8. The CDR3 spans 16 residues. Germline V lookup: CDR1 SGDLS, CDR2 YYNGEE. CDR3 residues: CASSEDGGANKNIQYF. CDR3 in DNA: TGTGCCAGCAGCGAGGACGGGGGGGCAAACAAAAACATTCAGTACTTC.

The V call is TRBV27, the J call TRBJ1-5; the match to TRBD1 covers 9 bases. The CDR3 length is 15 residues. V lost 4 bases to trimming and J lost 4 bases; unmatched junction nucleotides: 5. Germline CDR1 MNHEY, CDR2 SMNVEV (reference sequence). The CDR3 loop is CASSSLGTGNQPQHF. Here the CDR3 DNA reads TGTGCCAGCAGTTCCCTGGGGACAGGGAATCAGCCCCAGCATTTT.